This T cell receptor beta chain was observed in a study of blood T cell repertoires in COVID-19. In the original processing: Estimated nucleated cell counts came from reference gene primer amplification. TCRdb keeps only in-frame clones here, not all; method: immunoSEQ multiplex PCR. The D gene and trimming were derived from the DNA, and the V and J assignments and clone size from that table. This table holds around 200,000 clones, around 85% found once. Germline CDR1 DFQATT, CDR2 SNEGSKA (reference sequence). This CDR3 comprises 11 residues. The gene calls are TRBV20-1 and TRBJ1-1; 7 bases agree with TRBD1. This receptor was taken from a woman aged 50 to 60 in a cohort exposed to, infected with or recovered from COVID-19 (not recorded which). What was sequenced was PBMCs or T cells enriched from blood (not recorded which). The CDR3 region is CTVITGEIAFF. The CDR3 coding sequence is TGCACCGTGATCACAGGGGAGATCGCGTTCTTT.